This TCR beta chain was recorded in a study of cytomegalovirus exposure and HLA in healthy donors. Both 60 Vbeta primers and 13 Jbeta primers went into the PCR. The table came from immunoSEQ multiplex PCR; TCRdb's copy has only in-frame clones and leaves some out. The table has under 110,000 clones, about two thirds seen once. This CDR3 comprises 15 residues. Germline V gene data show CDR1 as MDHEN and CDR2 as SYDVKM. J was trimmed by 6 bases and V by 5 bases; bases with no gene match: 6. Sequenced material: PBMCs. This rearrangement joins TRBV28 to TRBJ2-1; 11 nucleotides align to TRBD2. The sequence came from a female donor in good health and CMV-seronegative. The DNA of the CDR3 is TGTGCCAGCAGTCTACTAGCGGGAGAAGGCAATGAGCAGTTCTTC. Protein: CASSLLAGEGNEQFF.